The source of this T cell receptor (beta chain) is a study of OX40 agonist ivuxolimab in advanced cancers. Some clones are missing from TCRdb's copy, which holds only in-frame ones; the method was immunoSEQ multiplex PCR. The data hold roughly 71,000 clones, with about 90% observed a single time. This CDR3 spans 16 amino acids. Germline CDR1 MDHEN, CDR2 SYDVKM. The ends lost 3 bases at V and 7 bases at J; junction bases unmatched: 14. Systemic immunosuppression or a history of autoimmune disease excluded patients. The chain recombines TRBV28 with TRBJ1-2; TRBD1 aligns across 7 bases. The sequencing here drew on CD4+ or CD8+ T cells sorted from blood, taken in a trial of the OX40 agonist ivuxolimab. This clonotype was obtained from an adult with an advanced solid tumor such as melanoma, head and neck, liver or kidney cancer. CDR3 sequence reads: CASSFDQQTGLVGYTF. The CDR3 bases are TGTGCCAGCAGTTTCGACCAACAGACAGGGCTAGTTGGCTACACCTTC.